The rows below give T cell receptor beta chains drawn from one sample of a study of blood T cell repertoires in COVID-19. The data were produced by immunoSEQ multiplex PCR, yet TCRdb's version contains in-frame clones alone and is incomplete. Of more than 150,000 clones detected, about 86% appear once; the ten largest clones hold about 0.96%. The specimen sequenced was peripheral blood. The receptors come from a woman under 30 who had recovered from COVID-19. Each CDR3 is given with its conserved first and last residue. Each record gives: J gene, D gene, V gene, clone size, CDR3 protein, CDR3 DNA. A D gene is named only where the DNA matches it firmly. Clone size is stated in some rows and not others, as once, few, many or a class when expanded.

>TRBJ1-4|TRBD1|TRBV5-6|-
CASSTYGQGAYEKLFF
TGTGCCAGCAGCACCTATGGACAGGGGGCATATGAAAAACTGTTTTTT
>TRBJ2-5|-|TRBV4-1|-
CASSPRLGGETQYF
TGCGCCAGCAGCCCAAGACTGGGGGGAGAGACCCAGTACTTC
>TRBJ2-7|TRBD2|TRBV5-4|-
CASSPGLAGGLYEQYF
TGTGCCAGCAGCCCGGGACTAGCGGGGGGGCTCTACGAGCAGTACTTC
>TRBJ2-3|TRBD2|TRBV11-2|-
CASSLGTSGLSTDTQYF
TGTGCCAGCAGCTTAGGGACTAGCGGACTGAGCACAGATACGCAGTATTTT
>TRBJ1-3|TRBD1|TRBV5-1|-
CASSWDRPSSGNTIYF
TGCGCCAGCAGCTGGGACAGGCCCAGCTCTGGAAACACCATATATTTT
>TRBJ2-7|-|TRBV6-5|-
CASSYGQLSYEQYF
TGTGCCAGCAGTTACGGACAGTTATCCTACGAGCAGTACTTC
>TRBJ1-5|-|TRBV5-1|-
CASSFPRRASNQPQHF
TGCGCCAGCAGCTTCCCCAGACGAGCGAGCAATCAGCCCCAGCATTTT
>TRBJ2-1|-|TRBV30|-
CAWSSPGHEQFF
TGTGCCTGGAGTTCGCCTGGCCATGAGCAGTTCTTC
>TRBJ1-5|TRBD1|TRBV2|-
CASSLGQERQPQHF
TGTGCCAGCAGTCTAGGACAGGAGAGGCAGCCCCAGCATTTT
>TRBJ2-5|-|TRBV7-9|-
CASSLIAVSSETQYF
TGTGCCAGCAGCTTAATTGCTGTGAGTAGCGAGACCCAGTACTTC
>TRBJ1-6|-|TRBV27|many
CASRSTGWNSPLHF
TGTGCCAGCAGATCGACAGGATGGAATTCACCCCTCCACTTT
>TRBJ1-3|-|TRBV9|-
CASSVDQGHGGNTIYF
TGTGCCAGCAGCGTAGATCAGGGTCATGGTGGAAACACCATATATTTT
>TRBJ2-5|-|TRBV7-9|-
CASSLGGISQETQYF
TGTGCCAGCAGCTTGGGCGGGATAAGCCAAGAGACCCAGTACTTC
>TRBJ1-1|-|TRBV7-9|once
CASSRTADTEAFF
TGTGCCAGCAGCAGGACAGCGGACACTGAAGCTTTCTTT
>TRBJ2-5|TRBD2|TRBV5-1|-
CASSLRLAGGPETQYF
TGCGCCAGCAGCTTGAGACTAGCGGGGGGGCCAGAGACCCAGTACTTC
>TRBJ2-1|-|TRBV7-2|-
CASSFRLGHNEQFF
TGTGCCAGCAGCTTCCGACTAGGCCACAATGAGCAGTTCTTC
>TRBJ2-7|TRBD2|TRBV3-1/TRBV3-2|-
CASSSGTSGGSF
TGTGCCAGCAGCTCAGGGACTAGCGGGGGGTCTTTC
>TRBJ1-5|-|TRBV10-1|-
CASIGGDSNQPQHF
TGCGCCAGCATCGGGGGGGATAGCAATCAGCCCCAGCATTTT
>TRBJ2-3|-|TRBV6-2/TRBV6-3|-
CASSPRGASTDTQYF
TGTGCCAGCAGTCCCCGGGGGGCCAGCACAGATACGCAGTATTTT